This paragraph reports one T cell receptor beta chain. This clone was counted between two and nine times. What this receptor recognizes is not known. No much larger clone exists at a distance of one base, and base qualities are not known. Donors were healthy HIV-negative adults with no recently reported acute infections or vaccinations. Only Caucasian adults living in Nashville, Tennessee, USA were represented among the donors. CD8 memory samples consisted of magnetically selected CD45RO+ cells combined with CCR7-negative CD45RA+ effector memory (TemRA) cells. After blood collection by leukapheresis, PBMCs were isolated using Ficoll-Histopaque density gradient centrifugation and then cryopreserved in the vapor phase of liquid nitrogen. Analytical flow cytometry was used to check the purity and quantity of each magnetically sorted T cell population. Genomic DNA was isolated from every sorted fraction and measured by UV absorbance on a Nanodrop 2000c.

The CDR3 spans 14 residues, from the cysteine through the phenylalanine. Just the 42-base CDR3 DNA is kept, in frame starting at base 1. The junction shows trimming of 5 bases on V and 0 bases on J, plus 11 bases between the germline ends. Via the germline V gene, CDR1 is MGHRA and CDR2 YSYEKL. This sample was included in a study of shared clonotypes between healthy human individuals (dated by TCRdb to the early 2020s). Concerning the study at large: The cohort included three men and a couple of women between 18 and 49 years of age. Between about 0.8 and 8.9 billion PBMCs per donor were obtained by leukapheresis. To increase sequencing depth and limit assay-specific biases, different laboratories used diverse techniques to prepare libraries and sequence TCR repertoires. Per donor, three plates each were used for CD4 naive and CD4 memory, two for CD8 naive, and one for CD8 memory. Blood TCR repertoires of about five healthy adults were deeply sequenced to estimate repertoire size and the extent of clonotype sharing between individuals.

TCR CDR3 regions were amplified from genomic DNA by multiplex PCR using the deep immunoSEQ assay. Genomic DNA extracted from each cell subset was distributed evenly over all wells of several immunoSEQ 96-well plates, and each plate served as one replicate. For sorted subsets, roughly 200 ng of genomic DNA, equivalent to 25,000 to 30,000 T cell genomes, went into each replicate PCR. Purified libraries were quantified with a Qubit 3.0 fluorometer, sized on a Bioanalyzer 2100, and re-quantified with the KAPA Library Quantification kit. Every immunoSEQ 96-well plate was sequenced on a separate single-read 150-cycle Illumina NextSeq 550 flow cell. In the paper's pipeline: Because the immunoSEQ output held only junctional sequences and lacked quality scores, the filtering could not match the filtering applied to full-length reads. To assign V/J genes and CDR3, sequences were annotated using PyIR, a Python wrapper for IgBLAST v1.9, with IMGT germline references. Reads with weak V/J assignments (E-value above 1e-6), missing CDR3, stop codons, out-of-frame junctions, or ambiguous translated residues were removed. A V3J clonotype was defined by an identical inferred V gene, J gene, and CDR3 amino acid sequence. Percentage overlap between repertoires was computed as shared unique clonotypes divided by the size of the smaller repertoire. Repertoire richness was assessed with RTK rarefaction, the Chao1 estimator, and Recon v2.1 estimates of unobserved clonotypes. OLGA was used to compute generation probabilities for all TCRbeta clonotypes that the gDNA method yielded from a few donors. In its TCRdb copy, this immuneACCESS table keeps in-frame sequences only and misses some clones. Where compared with another copy, unresolved V genes explain less than half of these, and the others have no known cause. Clone size and V and J calls were adopted from that table, with D and trimming inferred from the DNA. This sample gives approximately 320,000 clones in total; around nine tenths of them show up just once. In total, the top ten clones hold around 15% of the sample.

What the authors observed across the whole study: Sampling was limited to blood, and TCR repertoires in tissue likely differ from TCR repertoires in blood. Pairwise subsampling led to the expectation that sequencing depth would affect the degree of clonotype sharing among donors. Rarefaction of sorted-subset datasets indicated incomplete sequencing despite the large sequencing depth. The small number of donors limited the genetic and exposure-history diversity represented. Roughly 5.2% of naive CD4, 3.5% of naive CD8, approximately 2% of memory CD4, and approximately 0.39% of memory CD8 clonotypes were shared across several donors. Naive subsets generally had larger estimated clonotype richness than memory subsets did. Higher generation probabilities were observed for clonotypes shared by all four sorted-subset donors than for non-shared clonotypes.

The V and J genes are TRBV4-1 and TRBJ2-7; no confident D gene assignment can be made. The clonotype comes from a man aged 18 to 35 in good health. Sequencing used memory CD8+ T cells sorted from blood. The sample's cell subset or site label, in plain terms: CD45RO+ cells pooled with CCR7-negative TemRA cells. The CDR3 protein: CASSLGKGSYEQYF. The nucleotide sequence reads as follows: TGCGCCAGCAGCTTAGGAAAGGGCTCCTACGAGCAGTACTTC.